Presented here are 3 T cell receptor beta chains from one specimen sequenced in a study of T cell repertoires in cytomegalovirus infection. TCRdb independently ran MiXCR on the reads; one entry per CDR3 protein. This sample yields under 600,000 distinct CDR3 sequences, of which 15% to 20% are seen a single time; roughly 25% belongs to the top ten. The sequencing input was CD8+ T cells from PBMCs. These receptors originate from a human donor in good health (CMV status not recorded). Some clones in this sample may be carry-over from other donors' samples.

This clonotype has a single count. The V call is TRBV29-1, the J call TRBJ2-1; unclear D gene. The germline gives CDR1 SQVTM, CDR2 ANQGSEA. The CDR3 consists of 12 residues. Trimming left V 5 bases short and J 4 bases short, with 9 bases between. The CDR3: CSVLPKYNEQFF. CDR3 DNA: TGCAGCGTTCTCCCCAAATACAATGAGCAGTTCTTC.

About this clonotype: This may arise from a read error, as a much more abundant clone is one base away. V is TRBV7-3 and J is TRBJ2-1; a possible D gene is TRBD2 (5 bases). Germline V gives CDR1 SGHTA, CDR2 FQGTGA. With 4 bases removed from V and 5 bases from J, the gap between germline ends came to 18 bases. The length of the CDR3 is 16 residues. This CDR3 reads CASSSRGKQANNEQFF. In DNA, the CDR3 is TGTGCCAGCAGCTCAAGAGGGAAGCAAGCGAACAATGAGCAGTTCTTC.

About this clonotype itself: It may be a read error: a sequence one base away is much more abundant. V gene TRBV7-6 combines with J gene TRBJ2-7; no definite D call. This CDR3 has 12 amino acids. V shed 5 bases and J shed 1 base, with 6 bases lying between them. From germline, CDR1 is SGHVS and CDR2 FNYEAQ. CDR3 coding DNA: TGTGCCAGCAGCATGGTGTCCTACGAGCAGTACTTC. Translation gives CASSMVSYEQYF.